The clone carrying this T cell receptor (beta chain) was seen only once. Its antigen is unidentified. This sample was taken from a study of T cell responses to AZD1222 COVID-19 vaccine. Study-level findings and limits: Females outnumbered males among donors, who were mostly white British; clonal diversity was possibly underestimated. After the peak T cell response, and only then, were repertoires sampled.

The germline CDR1 and CDR2 sequences are SGHNT and YYREEE (reference sequence). V lost 4 bases and J lost 1, with 9 bases in between. The CDR3 length is 14 residues. The repertoire was sequenced with immunoSEQ multiplex PCR; TCRdb's copy has only in-frame clones and lacks some. The data show 110,000 to 150,000 clones, around 91% seen once. The rearrangement uses TRBV5-4 and TRBJ1-3; perhaps TRBD1 as D (5 bases). This receptor was obtained from an adult in good health. This specimen consisted of peripheral blood, obtained on day 0 of AZD1222 vaccination. Written as DNA, the CDR3 is TGTGCCAGCAGCCCGTGGGGGTCTGGAAACACCATATATTTT. It encodes CASSPWGSGNTIYF.